The entry below describes one TCR beta chain. This sample was included in a study of control samples from healthy donors and cancer patients. V gave up 0 bases and J gave up 8 bases, with 5 bases separating them. Looked up from germline, CDR1 is WSHSY and CDR2 is SAAADI. The CDR3 totals 13 residues. TCRdb keeps only in-frame clones here, not all; method: immunoSEQ multiplex PCR. This table has around 130,000 clones, 89% appearing once. The sequenced sample consisted of blood. The chain uses TRBV10-2 and TRBJ1-6; D remains ambiguous. This receptor was taken from a man aged 50-60 years in good health. The CDR3 DNA follows: TGCGCCAGCAGTGAGTCGCGTCATTCACCCCTCCACTTT. Residues: CASSESRHSPLHF.